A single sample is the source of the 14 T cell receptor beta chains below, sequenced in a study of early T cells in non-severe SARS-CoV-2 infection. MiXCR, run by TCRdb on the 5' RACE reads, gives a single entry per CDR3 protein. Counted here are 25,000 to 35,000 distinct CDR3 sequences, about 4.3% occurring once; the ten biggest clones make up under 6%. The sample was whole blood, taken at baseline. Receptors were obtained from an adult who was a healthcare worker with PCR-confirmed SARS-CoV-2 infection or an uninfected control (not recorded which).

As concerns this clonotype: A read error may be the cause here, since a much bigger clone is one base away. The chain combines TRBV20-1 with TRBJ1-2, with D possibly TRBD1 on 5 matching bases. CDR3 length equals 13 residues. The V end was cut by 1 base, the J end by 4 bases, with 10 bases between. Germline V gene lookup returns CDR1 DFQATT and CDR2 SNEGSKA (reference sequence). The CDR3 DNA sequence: TGCAGTGCTAGAGCCGGGGCAGTCTATGGCTACACCTTC. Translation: CSARAGAVYGYTF.

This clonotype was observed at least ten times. CDR3 sequence reads: CASSALTGENYEQYF. In DNA, the CDR3 is TGTGCCAGCAGCGCCTTGACAGGGGAGAACTACGAGCAGTACTTC. This chain connects TRBV9 to TRBJ2-7; 8 bases are a match to TRBD1. Germline-derived CDR1 and CDR2 are SGDLS and YYNGEE. Trimming removed 3 bases from V and 3 bases from J; junction bases left unmatched: 8. The CDR3 covers 15 residues. Filled out from reference TRBV9 and TRBJ2-7, the complete variable domain reads DSGVTQTPKHLITATGQRVTLRCSPRSGDLSVYWYQQSLDQGLQFLIQYYNGEERAKGNILERFSAQQFPDLHSELNLSSLELGDSALYFCASSALTGENYEQYFGPGTRLTVT.

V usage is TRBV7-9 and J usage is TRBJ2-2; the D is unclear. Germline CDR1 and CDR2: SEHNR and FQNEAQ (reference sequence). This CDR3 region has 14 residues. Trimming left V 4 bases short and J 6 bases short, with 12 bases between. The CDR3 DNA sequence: TGTGCCAGCAGCTCGCTTGATTGGGCCGGGGAGCTGTTTTTT. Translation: CASSSLDWAGELFF.

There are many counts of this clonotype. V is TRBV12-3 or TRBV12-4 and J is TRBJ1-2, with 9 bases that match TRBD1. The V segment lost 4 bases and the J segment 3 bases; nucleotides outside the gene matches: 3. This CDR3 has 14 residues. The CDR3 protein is CASSSGDRDYGYTF. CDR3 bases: TGTGCCAGCAGTTCTGGGGACAGGGACTATGGCTACACCTTC.

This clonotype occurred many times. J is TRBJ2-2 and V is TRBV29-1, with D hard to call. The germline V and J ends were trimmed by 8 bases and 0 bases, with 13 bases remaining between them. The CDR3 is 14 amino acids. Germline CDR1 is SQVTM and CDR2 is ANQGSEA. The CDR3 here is CSPCSQSNTGELFF. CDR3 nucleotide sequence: TGCAGCCCTTGCAGCCAATCGAACACCGGGGAGCTGTTTTTT.

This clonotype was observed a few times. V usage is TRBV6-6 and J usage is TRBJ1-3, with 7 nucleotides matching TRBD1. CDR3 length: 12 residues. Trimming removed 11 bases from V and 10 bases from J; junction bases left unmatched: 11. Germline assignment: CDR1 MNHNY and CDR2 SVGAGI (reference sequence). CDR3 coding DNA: TGTGCCTGCCGGGACAGCGTCATGACCATATATTTT. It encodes CACRDSVMTIYF.

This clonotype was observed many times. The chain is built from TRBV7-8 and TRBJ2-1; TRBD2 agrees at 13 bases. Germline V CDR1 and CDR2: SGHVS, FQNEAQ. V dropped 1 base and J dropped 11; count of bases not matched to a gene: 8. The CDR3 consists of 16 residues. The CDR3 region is CASSLVLLAGGRKQFF. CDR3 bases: TGTGCCAGCAGCTTAGTTCTACTAGCGGGAGGGAGGAAGCAGTTCTTC.

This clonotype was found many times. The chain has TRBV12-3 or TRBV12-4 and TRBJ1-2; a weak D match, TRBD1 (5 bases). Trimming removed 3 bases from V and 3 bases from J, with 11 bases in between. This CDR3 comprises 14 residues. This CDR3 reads CASSFGGSYYGYTF. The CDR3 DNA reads TGTGCCAGCAGTTTCGGGGGGTCTTACTATGGCTACACCTTC.

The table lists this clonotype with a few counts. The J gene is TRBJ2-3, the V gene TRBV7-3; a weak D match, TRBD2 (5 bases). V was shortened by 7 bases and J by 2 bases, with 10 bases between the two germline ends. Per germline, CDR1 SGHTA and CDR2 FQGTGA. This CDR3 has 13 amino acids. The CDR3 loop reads CASKRTSTDTQYF. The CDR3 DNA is TGTGCCAGCAAACGGACTTCCACAGATACGCAGTATTTT.

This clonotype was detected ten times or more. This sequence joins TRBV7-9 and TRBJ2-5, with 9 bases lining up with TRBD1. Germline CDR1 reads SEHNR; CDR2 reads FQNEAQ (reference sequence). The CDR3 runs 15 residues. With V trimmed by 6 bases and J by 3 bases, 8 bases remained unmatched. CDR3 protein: CASSPDRGREETQYF. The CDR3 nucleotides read TGTGCCAGCAGTCCCGACAGGGGGAGAGAAGAGACCCAGTACTTC.

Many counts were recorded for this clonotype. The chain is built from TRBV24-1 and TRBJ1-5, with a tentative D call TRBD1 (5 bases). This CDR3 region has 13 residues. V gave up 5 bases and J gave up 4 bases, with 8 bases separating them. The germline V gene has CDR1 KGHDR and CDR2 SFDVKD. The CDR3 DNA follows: TGTGCCACCAGTGTAGGGGCGAATCAGCCCCAGCATTTT. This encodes CATSVGANQPQHF.

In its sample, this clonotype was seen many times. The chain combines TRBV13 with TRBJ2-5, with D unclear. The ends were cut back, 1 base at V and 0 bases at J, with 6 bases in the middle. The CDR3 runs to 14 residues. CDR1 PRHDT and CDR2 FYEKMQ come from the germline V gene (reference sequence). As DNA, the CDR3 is TGTGCCAGCAGCTTAGCTGGCTACCAAGAGACCCAGTACTTC. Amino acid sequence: CASSLAGYQETQYF.

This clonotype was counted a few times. The CDR3 region has the DNA TGTGCCACCAGACAGGCCACGAACACCGGGGAGCTGTTTTTT. It is translated as CATRQATNTGELFF. V usage is TRBV24-1 and J usage is TRBJ2-2, with a weak D call TRBD1 (5 bases). Germline loops: CDR1 KGHDR, CDR2 SFDVKD. The CDR3 has 14 amino acids. V lost 7 bases and J lost 0, with 8 bases in between.

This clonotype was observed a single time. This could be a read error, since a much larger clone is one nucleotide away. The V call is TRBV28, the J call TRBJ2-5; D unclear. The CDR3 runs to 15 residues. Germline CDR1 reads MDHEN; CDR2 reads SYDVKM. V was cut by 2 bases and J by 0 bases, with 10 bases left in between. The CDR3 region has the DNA TGTGCCAGCAGTTTACCGACAAGATACCAAGAGACCCAGTACTTC. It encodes CASSLPTRYQETQYF.